This is a list of T cell receptor beta chains from one sample in a study of somatic mutations in cytotoxic T cells in rheumatoid arthritis. The table came from immunoSEQ multiplex PCR; TCRdb's copy has only in-frame clones and leaves some out. The sample records about 30,000 clones, 82% being singletons. Material for sequencing was CD8+ T cells sorted from blood. The receptor set was obtained from an adult with rheumatoid arthritis. Each CDR3 is given with its conserved first and last residue. D genes are given only for firm matches. For some rows the clone size is stated as once, few or many, or as a class when expanded; others skip it.

TRBV5-6	TRBJ1-1	once	-	TGTGCCAGCAGCCGGCAGGGTGCTGAAGCTTTCTTT	CASSRQGAEAFF
TRBV2	TRBJ1-1	-	TRBD1	TGTGCCAGCAAGGACAGGATGAACACTGAAGCTTTCTTT	CASKDRMNTEAFF
TRBV4-1	TRBJ2-7	-	-	TGCGCCAGCAGCTATGACAGTTCCTACGAGCAGTACTTC	CASSYDSSYEQYF
TRBV27	TRBJ1-1	-	-	TGTGCCAGCAGTTTAATTGGGGGTGAAGCTTTCTTT	CASSLIGGEAFF
TRBV7-9	TRBJ2-7	-	-	TGTGCCAGCAGCTTTCGCTCCCCCGAGCAGTACTTC	CASSFRSPEQYF
TRBV7-9	TRBJ1-2	medium-sized	-	TGTGCCAGCAGCCCGGATAACTATGGCTACACCTTC	CASSPDNYGYTF
TRBV27	TRBJ2-7	-	-	TGTGCCAGCAGTTTCCGGGGGCTGTTCAACGAGCAGTACTTC	CASSFRGLFNEQYF
TRBV11-2	TRBJ1-1	-	-	TGTGCCAGCAGCTTAGGCCTTCAGGAAGCTTTCTTT	CASSLGLQEAFF
TRBV20-1	TRBJ1-2	-	-	TGCAGTGCTACCGCCTATGGCTACACCTTC	CSATAYGYTF
TRBV13	TRBJ2-7	once	-	TGTGCCAGCAGCTTAGGGCGTCATGGCGGTGGTAGGGACGAGCAGTACTTC	CASSLGRHGGGRDEQYF
TRBV6-5	TRBJ2-7	-	-	TGTGCCAGCAGTTACTCGGGAGGGGGTAATTTCTACGAGCAGTACTTC	CASSYSGGGNFYEQYF
TRBV7-6	TRBJ1-1	once	TRBD1	TGTGCCAGCAGCCGACAGGGGGGCACTGAAGCTTTCTTT	CASSRQGGTEAFF
TRBV7-9	TRBJ1-3	-	-	TGTGCCAGCAGCTTCGAAGGTTTCTCTGGAAACACCATATATTTT	CASSFEGFSGNTIYF
TRBV9	TRBJ2-2	-	TRBD1	TGTGCCAGCAGCCCCCGGACAGGGGGCGGCACCGGGGAGCTGTTTTTT	CASSPRTGGGTGELFF
TRBV9	TRBJ2-1	-	-	TGTGCCAGCAGCCCCACAGGAGGGCCCTACAATGAGCAGTTCTTC	CASSPTGGPYNEQFF
TRBV4-1	TRBJ2-7	-	-	TGCGCCAGCAGCCAACGCTTCAGCTCCTACGAGCAGTACTTC	CASSQRFSSYEQYF
TRBV27	TRBJ2-7	few	TRBD1	TGTGCCAGCAGTTTATACTCTGGACAGGGCCACGAGCAGTACTTC	CASSLYSGQGHEQYF
TRBV6-5	TRBJ2-3	-	TRBD2	TGTGCCAGCAGTTACGGGGGGGGCACAGATACGCAGTATTTT	CASSYGGGTDTQYF
TRBV5-8	TRBJ1-3	once	-	TGTGCCAGCAGCTTAAGACAGGACTCTGGAAACACCATATATTTT	CASSLRQDSGNTIYF
TRBV9	TRBJ2-1	-	-	TGTGCCAGCAGCGAGGGTCTAGACGCAATTCGGTCCCATGAGCAGTTCTTC	CASSEGLDAIRSHEQFF
TRBV11-2	TRBJ2-1	-	-	TGTGCCAGCAGCTTAGAGGACAGGGCGGGAGATGAGCAGTTCTTC	CASSLEDRAGDEQFF
TRBV6-6	TRBJ1-1	-	-	TGTGCCAGCAGTTACCGTGAAGGGCCTACTGAAGCTTTCTTT	CASSYREGPTEAFF
TRBV5-1	TRBJ1-2	-	TRBD1	TGCGCCAGCAGCGTGCGGGACAGGGGAATAGATGGGGGCTACACCTTC	CASSVRDRGIDGGYTF
TRBV9	TRBJ2-1	-	TRBD2	TGTGCCAGCAGCGGCGGGGGAGCCAACAATGAGCAGTTCTTC	CASSGGGANNEQFF
TRBV5-4	TRBJ2-2	once	-	TGTGCCAGCAGCTCCATGGGGGGCACCGGGGAGCTGTTTTTT	CASSSMGGTGELFF
TRBV28	TRBJ1-1	-	TRBD1	TGTGCCAGCAGACCAGGGACAGGGAACACTGAAGCTTTCTTT	CASRPGTGNTEAFF
TRBV7-8	TRBJ2-2	-	TRBD1	TGTGCCAGCAGCTCCGGGACAGGGCCCACCGGGGAGCTGTTTTTT	CASSSGTGPTGELFF
TRBV7-2	TRBJ2-3	-	-	TGTGCCAGCAGCTTAACCAGGGTGGATACGCAGTATTTT	CASSLTRVDTQYF
TRBV13	TRBJ2-3	-	-	TGTGCCAGCAGCTACCGACCGGGGGACACAGATACGCAGTATTTT	CASSYRPGDTDTQYF
TRBV19	TRBJ2-7	-	TRBD2	TGTGCCAGCTCCCCTACTAGCGGGAGGGCTTACGAGCAGTACTTC	CASSPTSGRAYEQYF
TRBV28	TRBJ1-1	-	-	TGTGCCAGCAGTTTTGGTTTTAACACTGAAGCTTTCTTT	CASSFGFNTEAFF
TRBV28	TRBJ1-1	-	TRBD1	TGTGCCAGCAGTTTATCAGGGGGCCTATGGAACACTGAAGCTTTCTTT	CASSLSGGLWNTEAFF
TRBV7-2	TRBJ1-1	-	-	TGTGCCAGCAGCTTAGGCAGACTGAACACTGAAGCTTTCTTT	CASSLGRLNTEAFF
TRBV5-5	TRBJ2-2	-	TRBD2	TGTGCCAGCAGCACGACTAGCGGGAGTCACACCGGGGAGCTGTTTTTT	CASSTTSGSHTGELFF
TRBV7-9	TRBJ2-7	once	-	TGTGCCAGCAGCTTAGGTTGGGGCAGCTCCTACGAGCAGTACTTC	CASSLGWGSSYEQYF
TRBV27	TRBJ1-2	-	-	TGTGCCAGCAGTTTATCACCGGGGGGTCGGGGGGCCGGTGGCTACACCTTC	CASSLSPGGRGAGGYTF
TRBV5-4	TRBJ2-7	-	-	TGTGCCAGCAGCCGAGGCAGCGGGTTCGTTACCTACGAGCAGTACTTC	CASSRGSGFVTYEQYF
TRBV4-1	TRBJ1-4	-	-	TGCGCCAGCAGCCAAGGCCGAAACCGGGTCGACCGGGAAAAACTGTTTTTT	CASSQGRNRVDREKLFF
TRBV27	TRBJ2-1	-	TRBD2	TGTGCCAGCAGCAGCGGGGGGGCCGTGTACAATGAGCAGTTCTTC	CASSSGGAVYNEQFF
TRBV2	TRBJ2-1	-	TRBD1	TGTGCCAGCACCTCCTCCGGGGACAGGGACGACAATGAGCAGTTCTTC	CASTSSGDRDDNEQFF
TRBV7-6	TRBJ2-1	once	TRBD2	TGTGCCAGCAGCACCGGTGTGGGGGGACTAGCGGGAAGCGATGAGCAGTTCTTC	CASSTGVGGLAGSDEQFF